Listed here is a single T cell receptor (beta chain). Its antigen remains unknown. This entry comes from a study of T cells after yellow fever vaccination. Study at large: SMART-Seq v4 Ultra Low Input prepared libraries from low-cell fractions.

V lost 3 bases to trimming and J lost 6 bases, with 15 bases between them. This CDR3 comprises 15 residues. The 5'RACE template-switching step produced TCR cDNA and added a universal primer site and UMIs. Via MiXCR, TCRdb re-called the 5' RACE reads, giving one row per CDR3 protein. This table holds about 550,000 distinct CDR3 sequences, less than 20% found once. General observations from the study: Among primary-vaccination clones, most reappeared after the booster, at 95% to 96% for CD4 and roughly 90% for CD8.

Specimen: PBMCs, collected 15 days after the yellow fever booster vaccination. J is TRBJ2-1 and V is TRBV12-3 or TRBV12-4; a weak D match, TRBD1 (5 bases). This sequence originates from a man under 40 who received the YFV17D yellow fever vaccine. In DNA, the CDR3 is TGTGCCAGCAGTTTCTCCAGGGCCAGAGGCAATGAGCAGTTCTTC. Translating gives CASSFSRARGNEQFF.